Included here is one T cell receptor (beta chain) sequence, with context. The antigen remains undetermined. The ends were cut back, 2 bases at V and 8 bases at J, with 12 bases in the middle. CDR1 is LNHDA and CDR2 is SQIVND in the germline V gene (reference sequence). The CDR3 has 13 amino acids. The data belong to a study of T cell responses to AZD1222 COVID-19 vaccine. TCRdb keeps only in-frame clones here, not all; method: immunoSEQ multiplex PCR. The table lists 150,000 to 200,000 clones, approximately 91% of them singletons. Broader study findings: Donors skewed white British and female; clonal diversity was possibly underestimated.

The chain links TRBV19 to TRBJ1-2; D is ambiguous. This specimen consisted of peripheral blood, obtained on day 0 of AZD1222 vaccination. This TCR was recovered from an adult in good health. The CDR3 loop is CASSIRRSGGYTF. The CDR3 DNA reads as TGTGCCAGTAGTATACGGAGAAGTGGGGGCTACACCTTC.